This T cell receptor beta chain was recorded in a study of blood T cell repertoires in COVID-19. On the study more broadly: Sites across the United States, Italy and Spain contributed samples from acute and convalescent COVID-19. PBMCs, B-cell-depleted T cells, or T cells provided the cDNA or gDNA that made up the material.

The authors' processing: Amplification from reference gene primers served as the basis for estimated nucleated cell counts. Sequencing was performed with immunoSEQ multiplex PCR; in TCRdb, only in-frame clones are kept and a portion is missing. The D gene and trimming were derived from the DNA, and the V and J assignments and clone size from that table. The profile covers 250,000 to 300,000 clones, with roughly 89% appearing a single time and approximately 2.2% taken by the ten largest. This CDR3 region has 17 residues. Germline CDR1 SGHNT, CDR2 YYREEE (reference sequence). V shed 0 bases and J shed 0 bases, with 16 bases lying between them.

V gene TRBV5-4 combines with J gene TRBJ2-7; D is possibly TRBD2 (7 bases). The receptor comes from a man aged 50 or older with acute or convalescent COVID-19. Sequencing used peripheral blood. CDR3: CASSLEGGAYISYEQYF. DNA for the CDR3: TGTGCCAGCAGCTTGGAGGGGGGGGCCTACATCTCCTACGAGCAGTACTTC.